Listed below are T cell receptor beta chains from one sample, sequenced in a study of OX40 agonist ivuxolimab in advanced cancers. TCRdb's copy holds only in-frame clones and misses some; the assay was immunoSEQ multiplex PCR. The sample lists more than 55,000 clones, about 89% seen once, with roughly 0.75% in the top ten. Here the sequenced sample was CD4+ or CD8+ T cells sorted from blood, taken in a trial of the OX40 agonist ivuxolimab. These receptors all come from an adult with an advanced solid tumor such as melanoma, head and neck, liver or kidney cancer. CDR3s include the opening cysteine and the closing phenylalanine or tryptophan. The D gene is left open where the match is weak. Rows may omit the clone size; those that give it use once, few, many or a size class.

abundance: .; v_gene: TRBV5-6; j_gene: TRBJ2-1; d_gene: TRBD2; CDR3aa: CASSLLRASGRGNEQFF; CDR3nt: TGTGCCAGCAGCTTGTTAAGGGCTAGCGGGAGGGGGAATGAGCAGTTCTTC
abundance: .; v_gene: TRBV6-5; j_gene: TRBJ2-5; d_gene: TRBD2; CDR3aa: CASSYRRGETQYF; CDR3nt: TGTGCCAGCAGTTATCGGCGGGGGGAGACCCAGTACTTC
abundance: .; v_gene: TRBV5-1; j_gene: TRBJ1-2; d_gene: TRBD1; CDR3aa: CASSSRQGRGAGYTF; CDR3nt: TGCGCCAGCAGCTCTCGACAGGGGCGAGGAGCTGGCTACACCTTC
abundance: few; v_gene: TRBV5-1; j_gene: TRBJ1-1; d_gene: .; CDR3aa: CASRPDSLQAEAFF; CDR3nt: TGCGCCAGCAGGCCCGACAGTCTACAGGCTGAAGCTTTCTTT
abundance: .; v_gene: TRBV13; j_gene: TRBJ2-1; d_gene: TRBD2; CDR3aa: CASSLGAASGRARKEQFF; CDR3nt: TGTGCCAGCAGCTTAGGGGCCGCCAGCGGGAGGGCCCGGAAGGAGCAGTTCTTC
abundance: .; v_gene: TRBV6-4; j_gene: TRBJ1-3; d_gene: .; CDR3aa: CASIIAGHKGNTIYF; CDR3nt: TGTGCCAGCATAATAGCAGGCCACAAGGGAAACACCATATATTTT
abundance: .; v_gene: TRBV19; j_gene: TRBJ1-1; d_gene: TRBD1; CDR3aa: CASSPRMDRGLIWAFF; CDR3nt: TGTGCCAGTAGTCCCCGTATGGACAGGGGCCTAATATGGGCTTTCTTT
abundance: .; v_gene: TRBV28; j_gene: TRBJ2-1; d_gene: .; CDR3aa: CASSSFGYEQFF; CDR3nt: TGTGCCAGCAGCTCGTTCGGGTATGAGCAGTTCTTC
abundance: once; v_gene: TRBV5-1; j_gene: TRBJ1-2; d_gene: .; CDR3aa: CASSDLQGYGYTF; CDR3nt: TGCGCCAGCAGCGATCTACAGGGCTATGGCTACACCTTC
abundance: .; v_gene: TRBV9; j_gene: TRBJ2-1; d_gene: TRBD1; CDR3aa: CASSVVWDRGPYNEQFF; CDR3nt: TGTGCCAGCAGCGTAGTGTGGGACAGGGGACCCTACAATGAGCAGTTCTTC
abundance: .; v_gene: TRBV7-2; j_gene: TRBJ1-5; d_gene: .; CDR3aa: CASSLAAVDQPQHF; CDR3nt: TGTGCCAGCAGCTTAGCCGCAGTAGATCAGCCCCAGCATTTT
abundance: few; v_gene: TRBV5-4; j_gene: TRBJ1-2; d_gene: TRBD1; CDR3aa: CASSPLQGVKGYTF; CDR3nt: TGTGCCAGCAGCCCATTACAGGGGGTGAAAGGCTACACCTTC
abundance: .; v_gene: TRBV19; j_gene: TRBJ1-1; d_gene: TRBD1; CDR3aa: CASSMGDRVAAFF; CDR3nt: TGTGCCAGTAGTATGGGGGACAGGGTTGCAGCTTTCTTT
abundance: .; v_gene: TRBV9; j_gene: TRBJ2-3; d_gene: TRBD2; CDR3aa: CASSAPGLGDTQYF; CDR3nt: TGTGCCAGCAGCGCCCCGGGACTAGGTGATACGCAGTATTTT
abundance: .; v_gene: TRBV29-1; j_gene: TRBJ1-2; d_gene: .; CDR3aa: CSVEREGGYGYTF; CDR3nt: TGCAGCGTTGAAAGGGAGGGGGGCTATGGCTACACCTTC
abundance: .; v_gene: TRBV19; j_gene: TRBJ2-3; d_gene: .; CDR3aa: CASSATSSLLTDTQYF; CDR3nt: TGTGCCAGTAGTGCGACTAGTTCTCTTCTCACAGATACGCAGTATTTT
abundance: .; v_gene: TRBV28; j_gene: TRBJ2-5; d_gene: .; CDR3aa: CASSFAGTETQYF; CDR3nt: TGTGCCAGCAGTTTTGCAGGGACAGAGACCCAGTACTTC
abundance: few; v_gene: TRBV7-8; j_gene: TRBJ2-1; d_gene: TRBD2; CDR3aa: CASSPLGGGEQFF; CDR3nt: TGTGCCAGCAGCCCCCTGGGCGGGGGTGAGCAGTTCTTC
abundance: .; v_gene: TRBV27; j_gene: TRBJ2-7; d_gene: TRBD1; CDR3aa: CASSFSRDSYEQYF; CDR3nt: TGTGCCAGCAGTTTCTCCCGGGACAGTTACGAGCAGTACTTC
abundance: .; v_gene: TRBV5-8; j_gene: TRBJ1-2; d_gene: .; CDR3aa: CASSSYPDPTVGYTF; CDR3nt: TGTGCCAGCAGCTCCTACCCGGATCCGACGGTTGGCTACACCTTC
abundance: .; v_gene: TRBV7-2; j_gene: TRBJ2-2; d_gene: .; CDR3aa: CASSLARGYTGELFF; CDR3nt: TGTGCCAGCAGCTTAGCGCGGGGATACACCGGGGAGCTGTTTTTT
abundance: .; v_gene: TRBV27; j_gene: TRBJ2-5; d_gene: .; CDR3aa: CASSRGRAETQYF; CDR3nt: TGTGCCAGCAGCCGAGGAAGGGCAGAGACCCAGTACTTC
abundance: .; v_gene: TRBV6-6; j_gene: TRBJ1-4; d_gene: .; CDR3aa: CASSVTKTEKLFF; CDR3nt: TGTGCCAGCAGTGTAACGAAGACGGAAAAACTGTTTTTT
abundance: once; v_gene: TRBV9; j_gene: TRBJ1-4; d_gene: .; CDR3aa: CASSARDLNNEKLFF; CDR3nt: TGTGCCAGCAGCGCCCGGGACCTAAATAATGAAAAACTGTTTTTT
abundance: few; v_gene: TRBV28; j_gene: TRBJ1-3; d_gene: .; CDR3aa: CASSLFGGNTIYF; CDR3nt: TGTGCCAGCAGTTTATTCGGAGGAAACACCATATATTTT
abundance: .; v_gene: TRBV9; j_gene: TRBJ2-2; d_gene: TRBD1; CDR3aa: CASSPPRGTGGRDTGELFF; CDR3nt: TGTGCCAGCAGCCCCCCGCGCGGGACAGGGGGAAGAGACACCGGGGAGCTGTTTTTT
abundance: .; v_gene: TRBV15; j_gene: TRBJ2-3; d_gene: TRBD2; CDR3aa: CATSLAGGPTQYF; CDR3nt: TGTGCCACCAGCCTAGCGGGGGGGCCTACGCAGTATTTT
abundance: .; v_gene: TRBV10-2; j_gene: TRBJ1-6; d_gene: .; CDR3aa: CASSERVWTDDSPLHF; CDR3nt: TGCGCCAGCAGTGAAAGGGTTTGGACAGATGATTCACCCCTCCACTTT
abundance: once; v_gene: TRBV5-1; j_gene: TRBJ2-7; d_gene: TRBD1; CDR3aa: CATRQGGHRDEQYF; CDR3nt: TGCGCCACCCGACAGGGGGGGCATCGGGACGAGCAGTACTTC
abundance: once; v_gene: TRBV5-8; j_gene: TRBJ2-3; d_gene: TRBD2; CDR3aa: CASSLAGRGGIDPDTQYF; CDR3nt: TGTGCCAGCAGCTTGGCTGGTCGGGGAGGGATCGATCCAGATACGCAGTATTTT
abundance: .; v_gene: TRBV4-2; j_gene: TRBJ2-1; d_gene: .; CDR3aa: CASSQGGDLNEQFF; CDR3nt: TGTGCCAGCAGCCAAGGCGGGGACTTGAATGAGCAGTTCTTC
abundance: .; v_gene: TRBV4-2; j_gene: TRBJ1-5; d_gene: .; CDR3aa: CASSQDAQGSFNQPQHF; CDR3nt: TGTGCCAGCAGCCAAGATGCTCAGGGGAGCTTCAATCAGCCCCAGCATTTT
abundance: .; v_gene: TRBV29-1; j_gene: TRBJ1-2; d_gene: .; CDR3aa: CSAGTDPYYGYTF; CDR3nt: TGCAGCGCTGGGACCGACCCATACTATGGCTACACCTTC
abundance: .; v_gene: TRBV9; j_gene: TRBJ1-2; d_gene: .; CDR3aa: CASSVRVGGYGYTF; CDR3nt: TGTGCCAGCAGCGTAAGGGTTGGGGGGTATGGCTACACCTTC
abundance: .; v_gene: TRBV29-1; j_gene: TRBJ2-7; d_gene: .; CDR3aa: CSVARDGSDYEQYF; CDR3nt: TGCAGCGTGGCCAGGGACGGTAGTGATTACGAGCAGTACTTC
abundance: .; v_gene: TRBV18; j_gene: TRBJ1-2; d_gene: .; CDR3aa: CASSPTWGYYGYTF; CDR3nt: TGTGCCAGCTCACCAACCTGGGGGTACTATGGCTACACCTTC
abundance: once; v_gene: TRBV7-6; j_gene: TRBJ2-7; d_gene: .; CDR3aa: CASSLRDSSYEQYF; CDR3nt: TGTGCCAGCAGCTTACGAGACAGCTCCTACGAGCAGTACTTC
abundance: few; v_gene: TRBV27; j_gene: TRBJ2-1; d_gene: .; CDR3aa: CASSFGSQVWTEQFF; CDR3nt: TGTGCCAGCAGTTTTGGCTCACAGGTGTGGACTGAGCAGTTCTTC
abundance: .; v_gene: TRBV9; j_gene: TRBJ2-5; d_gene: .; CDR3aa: CASSVALGLSQETQYF; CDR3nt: TGTGCCAGCAGCGTAGCCCTCGGACTGTCCCAAGAGACCCAGTACTTC
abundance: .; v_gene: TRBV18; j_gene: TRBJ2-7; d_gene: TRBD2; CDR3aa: CASSPPGGGTIRYEQYF; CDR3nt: TGTGCCAGCTCACCACCAGGCGGGGGTACAATTCGGTACGAGCAGTACTTC
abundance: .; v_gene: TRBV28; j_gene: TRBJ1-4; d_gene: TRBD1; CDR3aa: CASRPDRVWGEKLFF; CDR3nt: TGTGCCAGCAGACCTGACAGGGTATGGGGTGAAAAACTGTTTTTT
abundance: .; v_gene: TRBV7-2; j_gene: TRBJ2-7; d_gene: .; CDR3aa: CASSLDPPGISYEQYF; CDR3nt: TGTGCCAGCAGCTTAGATCCCCCAGGGATCTCCTACGAGCAGTACTTC
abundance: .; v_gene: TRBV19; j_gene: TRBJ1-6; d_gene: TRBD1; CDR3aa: CASSSGRDSPSNSPLHF; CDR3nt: TGTGCCAGTAGTAGTGGCCGGGACAGCCCATCTAATTCACCCCTCCACTTT
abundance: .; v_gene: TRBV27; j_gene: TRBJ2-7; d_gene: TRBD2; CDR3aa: CASSTRLASTYEQYF; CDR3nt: TGTGCCAGCAGTACGCGACTAGCGAGTACCTACGAGCAGTACTTC
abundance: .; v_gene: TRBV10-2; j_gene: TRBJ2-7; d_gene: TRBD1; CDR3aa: CASRGTGSYEQYF; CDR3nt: TGCGCCAGCAGAGGGACAGGGTCCTACGAGCAGTACTTC
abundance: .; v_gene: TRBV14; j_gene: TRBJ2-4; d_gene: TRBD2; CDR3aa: CASSSVSGGAGNIQYF; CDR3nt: TGTGCCAGCAGCTCCGTCTCCGGGGGGGCGGGAAACATTCAGTACTTC
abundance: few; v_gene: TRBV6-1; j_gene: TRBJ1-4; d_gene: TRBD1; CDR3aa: CASSRQGANEKLFF; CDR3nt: TGTGCCAGCAGTCGACAGGGGGCTAATGAAAAACTGTTTTTT
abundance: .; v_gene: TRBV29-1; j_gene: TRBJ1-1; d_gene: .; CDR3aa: CSVTRGMNTEAFF; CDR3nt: TGCAGCGTTACCAGGGGTATGAACACTGAAGCTTTCTTT
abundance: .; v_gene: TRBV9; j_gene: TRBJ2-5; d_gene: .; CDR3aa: CASSVGPEVAETQYF; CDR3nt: TGTGCCAGCAGCGTAGGACCGGAGGTCGCAGAGACCCAGTACTTC
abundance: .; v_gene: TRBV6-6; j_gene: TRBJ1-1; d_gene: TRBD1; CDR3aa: CASSYSDRGKTEAFF; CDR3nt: TGTGCCAGCAGTTACTCCGACAGGGGGAAGACTGAAGCTTTCTTT
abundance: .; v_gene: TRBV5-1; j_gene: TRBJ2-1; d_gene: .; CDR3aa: CASSGSGRSYNEQFF; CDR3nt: TGCGCCAGCAGCGGTAGCGGTCGCTCCTACAATGAGCAGTTCTTC